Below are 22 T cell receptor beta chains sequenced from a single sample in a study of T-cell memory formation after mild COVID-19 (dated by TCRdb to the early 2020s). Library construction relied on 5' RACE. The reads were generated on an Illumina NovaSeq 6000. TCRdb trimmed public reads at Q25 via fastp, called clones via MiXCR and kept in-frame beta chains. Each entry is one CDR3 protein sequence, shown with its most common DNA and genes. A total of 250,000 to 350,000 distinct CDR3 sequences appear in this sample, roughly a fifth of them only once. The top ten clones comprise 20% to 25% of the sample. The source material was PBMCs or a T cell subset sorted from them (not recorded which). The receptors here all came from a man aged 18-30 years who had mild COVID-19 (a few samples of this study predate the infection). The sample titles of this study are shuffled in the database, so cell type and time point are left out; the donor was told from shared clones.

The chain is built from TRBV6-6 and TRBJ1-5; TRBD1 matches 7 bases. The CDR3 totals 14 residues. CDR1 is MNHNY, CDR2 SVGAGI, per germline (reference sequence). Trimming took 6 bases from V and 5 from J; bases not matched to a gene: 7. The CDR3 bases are TGTGCCAGCAGCCAAGGACAGGTTCATCAGCCCCAGCATTTT. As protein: CASSQGQVHQPQHF.

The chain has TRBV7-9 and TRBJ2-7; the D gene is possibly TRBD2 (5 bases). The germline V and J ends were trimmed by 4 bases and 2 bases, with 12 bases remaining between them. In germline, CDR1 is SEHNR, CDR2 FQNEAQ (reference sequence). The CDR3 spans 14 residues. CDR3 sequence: CASSYSGSPYEQYF. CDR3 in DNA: TGTGCCAGCAGCTACAGCGGTAGCCCCTACGAGCAGTACTTC.

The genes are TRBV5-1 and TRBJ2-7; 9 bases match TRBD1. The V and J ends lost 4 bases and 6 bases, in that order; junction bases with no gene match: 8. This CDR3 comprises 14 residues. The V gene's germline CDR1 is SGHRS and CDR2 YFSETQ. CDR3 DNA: TGCGCCAGCAGCGACGGGGACAGGGCCTCCGAGCAGTACTTC. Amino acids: CASSDGDRASEQYF.

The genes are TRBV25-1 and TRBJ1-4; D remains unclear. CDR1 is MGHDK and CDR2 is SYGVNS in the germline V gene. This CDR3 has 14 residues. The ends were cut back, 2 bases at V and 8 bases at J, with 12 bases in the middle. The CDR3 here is CASSETSFGEKLFF. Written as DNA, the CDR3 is TGTGCCAGCAGTGAAACCAGTTTTGGAGAAAAACTGTTTTTT.

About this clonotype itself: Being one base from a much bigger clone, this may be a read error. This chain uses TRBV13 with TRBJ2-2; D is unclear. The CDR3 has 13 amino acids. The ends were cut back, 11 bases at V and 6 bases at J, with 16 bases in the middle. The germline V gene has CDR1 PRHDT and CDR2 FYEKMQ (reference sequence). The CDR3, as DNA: TGTGCCCTCAGCCCCCGACTCTCCGGGGAGCTGTTTTTT. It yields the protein CALSPRLSGELFF.

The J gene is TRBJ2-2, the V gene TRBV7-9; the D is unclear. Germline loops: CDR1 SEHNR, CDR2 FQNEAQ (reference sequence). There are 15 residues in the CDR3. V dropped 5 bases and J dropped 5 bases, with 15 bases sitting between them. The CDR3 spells CASSPIQKRTGELFF. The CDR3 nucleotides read TGTGCCAGCAGCCCAATCCAAAAGAGGACCGGGGAGCTGTTTTTT.

This chain's CDR3 is CASSLFPGNNSPLHF. Here the CDR3 DNA reads TGTGCCAGCAGCTTGTTTCCAGGAAATAATTCACCCCTCCACTTT. The chain carries TRBV5-5 and TRBJ1-6; D remains ambiguous. CDR3 size: 15 residues. The germline V gene has CDR1 SGHKS and CDR2 YYEKEE (reference sequence). Trimming shortened V by 1 base and J by 5 bases, and 10 bases separated the two germline ends.

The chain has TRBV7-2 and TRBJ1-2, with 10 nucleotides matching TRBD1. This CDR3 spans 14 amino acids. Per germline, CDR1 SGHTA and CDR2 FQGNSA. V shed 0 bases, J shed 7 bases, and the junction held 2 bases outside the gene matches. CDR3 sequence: CASSLAGTGVGYTF. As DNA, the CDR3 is TGTGCCAGCAGCTTAGCCGGGACAGGGGTTGGCTACACCTTC.

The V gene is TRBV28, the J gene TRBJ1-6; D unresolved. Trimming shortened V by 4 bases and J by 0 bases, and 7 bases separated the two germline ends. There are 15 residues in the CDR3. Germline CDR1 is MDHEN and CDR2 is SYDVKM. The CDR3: CASSSRVSYNSPLHF. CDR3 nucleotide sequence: TGTGCCAGCAGTTCAAGAGTCTCCTATAATTCACCCCTCCACTTT.

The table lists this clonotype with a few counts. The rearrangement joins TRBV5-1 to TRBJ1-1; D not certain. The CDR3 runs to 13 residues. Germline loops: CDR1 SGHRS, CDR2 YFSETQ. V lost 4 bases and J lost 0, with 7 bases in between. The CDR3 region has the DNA TGCGCCAGCAGCACCACAATGAACACTGAAGCTTTCTTT. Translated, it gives CASSTTMNTEAFF.

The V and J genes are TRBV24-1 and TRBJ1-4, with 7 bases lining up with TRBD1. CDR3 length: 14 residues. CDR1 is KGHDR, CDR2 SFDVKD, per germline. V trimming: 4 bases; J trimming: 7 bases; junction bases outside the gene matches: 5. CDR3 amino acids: CATSDRGQREKLFF. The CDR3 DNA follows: TGTGCCACCAGTGACCGGGGACAGCGTGAAAAACTGTTTTTT.

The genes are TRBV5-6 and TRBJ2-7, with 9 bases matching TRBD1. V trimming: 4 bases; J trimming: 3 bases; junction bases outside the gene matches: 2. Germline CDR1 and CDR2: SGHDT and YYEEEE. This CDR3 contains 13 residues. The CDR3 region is CASSLDRGYEQYV. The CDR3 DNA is TGTGCCAGCAGCCTGGACAGGGGCTACGAGCAGTACGTC.

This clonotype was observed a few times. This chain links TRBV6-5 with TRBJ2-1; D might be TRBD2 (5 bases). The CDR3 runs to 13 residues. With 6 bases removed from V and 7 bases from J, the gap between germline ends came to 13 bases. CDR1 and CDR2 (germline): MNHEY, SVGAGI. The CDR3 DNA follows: TGTGCCAGCAGCCGTAACCGGGGAAATGAGCAGTTCTTC. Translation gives CASSRNRGNEQFF.

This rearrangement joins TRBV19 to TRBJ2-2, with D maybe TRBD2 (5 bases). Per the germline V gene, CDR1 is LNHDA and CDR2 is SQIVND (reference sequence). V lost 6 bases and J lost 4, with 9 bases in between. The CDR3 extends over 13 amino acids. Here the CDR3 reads CASSGLFTGELFF. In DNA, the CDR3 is TGTGCCAGTAGCGGACTGTTCACCGGGGAGCTGTTTTTT.

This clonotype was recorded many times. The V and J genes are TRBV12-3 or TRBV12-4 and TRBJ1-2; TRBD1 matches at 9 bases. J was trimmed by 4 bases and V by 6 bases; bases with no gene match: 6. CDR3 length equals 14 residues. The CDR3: CASSPDRGSYGYTF. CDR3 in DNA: TGTGCCAGCAGCCCGGACAGGGGAAGCTATGGCTACACCTTC.

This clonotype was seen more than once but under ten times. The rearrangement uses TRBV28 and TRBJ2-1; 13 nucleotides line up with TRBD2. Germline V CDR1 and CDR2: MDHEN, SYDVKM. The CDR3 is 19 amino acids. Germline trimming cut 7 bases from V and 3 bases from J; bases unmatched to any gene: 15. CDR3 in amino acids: CASTSPVPTSGGIYNEQFF. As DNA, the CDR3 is TGTGCCAGCACTTCACCTGTACCGACTAGCGGGGGGATCTACAATGAGCAGTTCTTC. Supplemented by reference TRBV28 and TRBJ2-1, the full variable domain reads DVKVTQSSRYLVKRTGEKVFLECVQDMDHENMFWYRQDPGLGLRLIYFSYDVKMKEKGDIPEGYSVSREKKERFSLILESASTNQTSMYLCASTSPVPTSGGIYNEQFFGPGTRLTVL.

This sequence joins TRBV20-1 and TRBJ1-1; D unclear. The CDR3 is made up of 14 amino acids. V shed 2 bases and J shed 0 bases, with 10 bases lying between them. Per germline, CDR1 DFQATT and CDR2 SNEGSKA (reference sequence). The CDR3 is CSARFAGMNTEAFF. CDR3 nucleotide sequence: TGCAGTGCTAGATTCGCAGGTATGAACACTGAAGCTTTCTTT.

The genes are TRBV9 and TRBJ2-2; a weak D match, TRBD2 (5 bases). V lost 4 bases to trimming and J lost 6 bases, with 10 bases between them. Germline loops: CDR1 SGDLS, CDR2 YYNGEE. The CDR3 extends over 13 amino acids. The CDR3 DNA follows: TGTGCCAGCAGCCCAGCGGATCCCGGGGAGCTGTTTTTT. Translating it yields CASSPADPGELFF.

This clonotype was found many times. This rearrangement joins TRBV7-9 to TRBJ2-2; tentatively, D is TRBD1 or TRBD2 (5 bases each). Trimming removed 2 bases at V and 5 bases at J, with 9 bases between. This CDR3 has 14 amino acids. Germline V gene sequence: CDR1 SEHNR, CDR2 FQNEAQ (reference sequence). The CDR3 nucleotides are TGTGCCAGCAGCTTATCTGGGGGAACCGGGGAGCTGTTTTTT. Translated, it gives CASSLSGGTGELFF. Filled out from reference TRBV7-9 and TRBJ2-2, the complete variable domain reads DTGVSQNPRHKITKRGQNVTFRCDPISEHNRLYWYRQTLGQGPEFLTYFQNEAQLEKSRLLSDRFSAERPKGSFSTLEIQRTEQGDSAMYLCASSLSGGTGELFFGEGSRLTVL.

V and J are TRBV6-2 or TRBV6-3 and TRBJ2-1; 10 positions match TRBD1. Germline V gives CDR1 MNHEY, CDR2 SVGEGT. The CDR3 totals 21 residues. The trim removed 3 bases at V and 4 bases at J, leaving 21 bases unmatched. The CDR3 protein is CASSYTRGTGVVGYRYNEQFF. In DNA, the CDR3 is TGTGCCAGCAGTTATACCCGAGGGACAGGGGTAGTGGGTTATCGGTACAATGAGCAGTTCTTC.

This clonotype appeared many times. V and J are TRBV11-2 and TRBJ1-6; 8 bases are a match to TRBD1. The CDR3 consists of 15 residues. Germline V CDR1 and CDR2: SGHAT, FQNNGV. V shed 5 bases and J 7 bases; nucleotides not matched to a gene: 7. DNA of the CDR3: TGTGCCAGCAGCAGACAGGGGCCTACCAATTCACCCCTCCACTTT. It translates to CASSRQGPTNSPLHF.

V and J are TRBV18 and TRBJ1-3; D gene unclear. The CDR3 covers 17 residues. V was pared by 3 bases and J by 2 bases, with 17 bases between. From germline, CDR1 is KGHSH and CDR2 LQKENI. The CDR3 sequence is CASSPGGGGTAGNTIYF. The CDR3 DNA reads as TGTGCCAGCTCACCGGGTGGAGGAGGTACAGCTGGAAACACCATATATTTT.